The 14 T cell receptor beta chains reported below all come from one sample, sequenced in a study of shared clonotypes between healthy human individuals. Sequenced by immunoSEQ multiplex PCR; TCRdb stores in-frame clones only, minus some. The sample has roughly 1,000,000 clones; around 82% are singletons. Sequenced input: memory CD4+ T cells from PBMCs. The sample's subset: CD45RA-negative fraction. These receptors all stem from a man between 18 and 29 years old in good health. Some clones in this sample may be carry-over from other donors' samples.

The rearrangement uses TRBV19 and TRBJ1-4; 9 bases agree with TRBD1. V shed 0 bases and J 10 bases; nucleotides not matched to a gene: 9. The germline V gene has CDR1 LNHDA and CDR2 SQIVND (reference sequence). The CDR3 contains 16 residues. CDR3 in amino acids: CASSIEGGQGSGKLFF. DNA for the CDR3: TGTGCCAGTAGTATAGAGGGAGGACAGGGGAGTGGAAAACTGTTTTTT.

The chain is built from TRBV18 and TRBJ2-4, with TRBD2 identical over 9 bases. CDR1 KGHSH and CDR2 LQKENI come from the germline V gene. The junction had 6 bases not matched to a gene; V was cut back by 6 bases and J by 6 bases. This CDR3 is built from 14 residues. CDR3 DNA: TGTGCCAGCTCCCCCCTTAGCGGGGGAAACATTCAGTACTTC. Residues: CASSPLSGGNIQYF. The full variable domain, in which reference TRBV18 and TRBJ2-4 provide the parts outside the CDR3, is NAGVMQNPRHLVRRRGQEARLRCSPMKGHSHVYWYRQLPEEGLKFMVYLQKENIIDESGMPKERFSAEFPKEGPSILRIQQVVRGDSAAYFCASSPLSGGNIQYFGAGTRLSVL.

The V gene is TRBV28, the J gene TRBJ1-2, with 9 bases aligning to TRBD1. Germline values: CDR1 MDHEN, CDR2 SYDVKM. Trimming took 2 bases from V and 8 from J; bases not matched to a gene: 6. This CDR3 spans 14 amino acids. The CDR3 here is CASSLAGQGRGYTF. The CDR3 region has the DNA TGTGCCAGCAGTTTAGCCGGACAGGGGAGAGGCTACACCTTC.

The chain has TRBV19 and TRBJ2-2; 7 bases line up with TRBD1. The germline V gene has CDR1 LNHDA and CDR2 SQIVND (reference sequence). V dropped 5 bases and J dropped 5; count of bases not matched to a gene: 8. CDR3 size: 15 residues. The CDR3, as DNA: TGTGCCAGTAGTGGACAGGCTTGGAGGACCGGGGAGCTGTTTTTT. This codes for CASSGQAWRTGELFF.

V and J are TRBV6-6 and TRBJ1-1, with D hard to call. Germline-derived CDR1 and CDR2 are MNHNY and SVGAGI (reference sequence). The CDR3 consists of 11 residues. V shed 4 bases and J shed 8 bases, with 8 bases lying between them. The CDR3 nucleotides read TGTGCCAGCAGTTCCCCCCGAGAAGCTTTCTTT. This gives the protein CASSSPREAFF.

The chain combines TRBV11-3 with TRBJ1-1; the D is unclear. V was trimmed by 5 bases and J by 4 bases, leaving 8 bases between them. Germline V gene data show CDR1 as SGHNT and CDR2 as YENEEA. The CDR3 contains 12 residues. CDR3: CASSTSGTEAFF. As DNA, the CDR3 is TGTGCCAGCAGCACTAGCGGCACTGAAGCTTTCTTT.

The V call is TRBV10-1, the J call TRBJ2-3; D call uncertain. Germline V gene lookup returns CDR1 WNHNN and CDR2 SYGVQD (reference sequence). V lost 0 bases and J lost 8, with 12 bases in between. The CDR3 is made up of 14 amino acids. The DNA for the CDR3 is TGCGCCAGCAGTGAGTCTGACGCCCGAGGTACGCAGTATTTT. Amino acids: CASSESDARGTQYF.

A word on this clone: At one end, the junction sequence differs from germline, possibly due to a read error. The J gene is TRBJ1-1, the V gene TRBV13; D possibly corresponds to TRBD1 (6 bases). The CDR3 is 16 residues long. The germline V gene has CDR1 PRHDT and CDR2 FYEKMQ (reference sequence). The CDR3 DNA reads TGTGCCAGCAGCTTAGTGGGGGCAGGGGATAGCACTGAAGCTTCCTTT. Translation: CASSLVGAGDSTEASF. Filled out from reference TRBV13 and TRBJ1-1, the complete variable domain reads AAGVIQSPRHLIKEKRETATLKCYPIPRHDTVYWYQQGPGQDPQFLISFYEKMQSDKGSIPDRFSAQQFSDYHSELNMSSLELGDSALYFCASSLVGAGDSTEASFGQGTRLTVV.

V usage is TRBV7-3 and J usage is TRBJ2-3; TRBD2 might be the D (6 bases). This CDR3 is built from 16 residues. From germline, CDR1 is SGHTA and CDR2 FQGTGA. Trimming removed 5 bases from V and 4 bases from J, with 19 bases in between. The CDR3 sequence is CASSPTGGREADTQYF. CDR3 bases: TGTGCCAGCAGCCCAACCGGGGGACGAGAGGCAGATACGCAGTATTTT.

V is TRBV7-3 and J is TRBJ2-3; 12 bases are a match to TRBD2. Germline V gene data show CDR1 as SGHTA and CDR2 as FQGTGA. This CDR3 contains 16 residues. V lost 5 bases to trimming and J lost 6 bases; unmatched junction nucleotides: 9. The CDR3 region has the DNA TGTGCCAGCAGCCCCGGGACTAGCGGGCCGGGGGATACGCAGTATTTT. Encoded protein: CASSPGTSGPGDTQYF.

V usage is TRBV6-5 and J usage is TRBJ2-1, with D uncertain. From germline, CDR1 is MNHEY and CDR2 SVGAGI. V was trimmed by 8 bases and J by 0 bases, leaving 11 bases between them. CDR3 length: 14 residues. The CDR3 loop is CASAGWSSYNEQFF. DNA for the CDR3: TGTGCCAGCGCCGGTTGGAGCTCCTACAATGAGCAGTTCTTC.

This clone appeared once. One end of the junction fails to match germline, which may point to a read error. The chain joins TRBV7-9 to TRBJ2-7; TRBD1 aligns across 9 bases. The germline V gene encodes CDR1 SEHNR and CDR2 FQNEAQ (reference sequence). The CDR3 extends over 12 amino acids. CDR3 sequence reads: CASSPSDRGSDF. The DNA of the CDR3 is TGTGCCAGCAGCCCATCTGACAGGGGGTCGGACTTC.

This clone was counted only a few times. The V and J genes are TRBV11-2 and TRBJ2-3, with 7 positions matching TRBD2. The germline V gene encodes CDR1 SGHAT and CDR2 FQNNGV. The CDR3 covers 15 residues. Trimming at V came to 5 bases and at J to 1 base, leaving 6 bases not matched to a gene. The DNA of the CDR3 is TGTGCCAGCAGCCAGACTAGCAGGGGCACAGATACGCAGTATTTT. Amino acid sequence: CASSQTSRGTDTQYF.

V and J are TRBV5-8 and TRBJ2-7, with 7 nucleotides matching TRBD1. This CDR3 is 14 amino acids long. V trimming: 5 bases; J trimming: 1 base; junction bases outside the gene matches: 6. Germline loops: CDR1 SGHTS, CDR2 YDEGEE. CDR3 nucleotide sequence: TGTGCCAGCAGGCGGACAGGCTTTTCCTACGAGCAGTACTTC. This codes for CASRRTGFSYEQYF.